These 14 T cell receptor beta chains came from one sample sequenced in a study of long-term antiretroviral therapy in people with HIV. Survey level was the resolution at which the v3.0 immunoSEQ assay ran. This table comes from immunoSEQ multiplex PCR, and its TCRdb copy is limited to in-frame clones, with some not included. The table records about 23,000 clones, around 80% of them present only once. This sample comprised unsorted PBMCs, obtained 0.3 years after starting antiretroviral therapy. The source is a man aged 50-59 years with HIV.

The CDR3 loop is CASATTVPGDEQYF. The CDR3, as DNA: TGCGCCAGCGCTACCACAGTCCCCGGGGACGAGCAGTACTTC. The rearrangement uses TRBV10-2 and TRBJ2-7; a possible D gene is TRBD2 (5 bases). V was cut by 8 bases and J by 5 bases, with 19 bases left in between. CDR1 WSHSY and CDR2 SAAADI come from the germline V gene. The CDR3 extends over 14 amino acids.

The rearrangement links TRBV2 to TRBJ2-7, with D uncertain. This CDR3 has 12 residues. Germline V gene data show CDR1 as SNHLY and CDR2 as FYNNEI. V was trimmed by 6 bases and J by 2 bases, leaving 8 bases between them. CDR3 residues: CASRPDPYEQYF. In DNA form, the CDR3 reads TGTGCCAGCAGACCCGACCCCTACGAGCAGTACTTC.

The chain joins TRBV5-8 to TRBJ2-3; a possible D gene is TRBD2 (7 bases). CDR3 length: 19 amino acids. Trimming cost V 0 bases and J 3 bases, with 23 bases left between them. Germline V gene data show CDR1 as SGHTS and CDR2 as YDEGEE. CDR3 bases: TGTGCCAGCAGCTTGGAAGCGGTCGGGCGGGGGCTTGAGACAGATACGCAGTATTTT. This gives the protein CASSLEAVGRGLETDTQYF.

The gene calls are TRBV18 and TRBJ1-5, with a possible D match to TRBD1 (6 bases). The CDR3 has 14 residues. Trimming cost V 1 base and J 6 bases, with 10 bases left between them. The germline V gene has CDR1 KGHSH and CDR2 LQKENI. CDR3 amino acids: CASSPQQGGQPQHF. CDR3 nucleotide sequence: TGTGCCAGCTCACCACAACAGGGCGGTCAGCCCCAGCATTTT.

This clone has just a few counts. CDR3 amino acids: CASSESGQGAYEQYF. The CDR3 coding sequence is TGCGCCAGCAGTGAGTCGGGGCAGGGAGCCTACGAGCAGTACTTC. The chain recombines TRBV10-1 with TRBJ2-7; D might be TRBD1 or TRBD2, each matching 5 bases. Per the germline V gene, CDR1 is WNHNN and CDR2 is SYGVQD (reference sequence). The CDR3 loop spans 15 amino acids. The V gene lost 0 bases and the J gene lost 2 bases, with 11 bases spanning the gap.

This clone was observed once. This sequence joins TRBV6-6 and TRBJ1-2; D ambiguous. The CDR3 totals 13 residues. Germline V gives CDR1 MNHNY, CDR2 SVGAGI (reference sequence). V gave up 0 bases and J gave up 1 base, with 3 bases separating them. The CDR3 spells CASSYSVNYGYTF. CDR3 nucleotide sequence: TGTGCCAGCAGTTACTCGGTTAACTATGGCTACACCTTC.

This chain uses TRBV11-2 with TRBJ2-5; D is unclear. The CDR3 runs 16 residues. CDR1 SGHAT and CDR2 FQNNGV come from the germline V gene. V was clipped by 0 bases and J by 2 bases, with 13 bases between them. The CDR3 loop is CASSLDYEEGQETQYF. As DNA, the CDR3 is TGTGCCAGCAGCTTAGATTACGAGGAAGGACAAGAGACCCAGTACTTC.

The chain joins TRBV5-4 to TRBJ2-1; 11 nucleotides agree with TRBD2. This CDR3 region has 16 residues. With V trimmed by 1 base and J by 4 bases, 4 bases remained unmatched. Germline V gene sequence: CDR1 SGHNT, CDR2 YYREEE (reference sequence). CDR3 in DNA: TGTGCCAGCAGCTTGTCCCTAGCGGGGGGTTACAATGAGCAGTTCTTC. It codes for CASSLSLAGGYNEQFF.

The chain recombines TRBV27 with TRBJ2-3; D remains ambiguous. V gave up 5 bases and J gave up 0 bases, with 3 bases separating them. Germline CDR1 and CDR2: MNHEY and SMNVEV (reference sequence). The CDR3 has 12 residues. The CDR3 here is CASSPSTDTQYF. The CDR3 coding sequence is TGTGCCAGCAGTCCCAGCACAGATACGCAGTATTTT.

The chain couples TRBV7-2 to TRBJ1-3, with D uncertain. The germline V gene encodes CDR1 SGHTA and CDR2 FQGNSA. The CDR3 is 13 amino acids. V lost 1 base, J lost 4 bases, and 5 bases lay in between. Here the CDR3 DNA reads TGTGCCAGCAGCTTAGTCGCCGGAAACACCATATATTTT. Protein: CASSLVAGNTIYF. The variable domain in full, completed from reference TRBV7-2 and TRBJ1-3, reads GAGVSQSPSNKVTEKGKDVELRCDPISGHTALYWYRQSLGQGLEFLIYFQGNSAPDKSGLPSDRFSAERTGGSVSTLTIQRTQQEDSAVYLCASSLVAGNTIYFGEGSWLTVV.

This rearrangement joins TRBV5-1 to TRBJ1-1; no definite D call. V was cut by 5 bases and J by 8 bases, with 16 bases left in between. The CDR3 sequence is 13 residues long. CDR1 SGHRS and CDR2 YFSETQ come from the germline V gene. The CDR3 here is CASRKGLEKEAFF. Written as DNA, the CDR3 is TGCGCCAGCAGGAAAGGCTTGGAAAAGGAAGCTTTCTTT.

V usage is TRBV28 and J usage is TRBJ2-7; D is ambiguous. CDR3 size: 14 residues. V lost 6 bases and J 2 bases, leaving 14 bases between the germline ends. Germline CDR1 and CDR2: MDHEN and SYDVKM. The CDR3 DNA reads as TGTGCCAGCAGGACGGTGGACGGAGCCTACGAGCAGTACTTC. Protein product: CASRTVDGAYEQYF. Based on the CDR3 plus reference TRBV28 and TRBJ2-7, the full variable domain is DVKVTQSSRYLVKRTGEKVFLECVQDMDHENMFWYRQDPGLGLRLIYFSYDVKMKEKGDIPEGYSVSREKKERFSLILESASTNQTSMYLCASRTVDGAYEQYFGPGTRLTVT.

The gene calls are TRBV18 and TRBJ1-2; tentatively, D is TRBD1 (5 bases). Germline V gene data show CDR1 as KGHSH and CDR2 as LQKENI. The V and J ends lost 1 base and 3 bases respectively, with 15 bases between them. This CDR3 region has 16 residues. CDR3 region: CASSPHTGTHYYGYTF. The CDR3 DNA is TGTGCCAGCTCACCACACACCGGGACTCACTACTATGGCTACACCTTC.

V gene TRBV30 combines with J gene TRBJ1-5; D gene ambiguous. Trimming removed 1 base at V and 6 bases at J, with 7 bases between. The CDR3 covers 12 residues. Germline V gene lookup returns CDR1 GTSNPN and CDR2 SVGIG (reference sequence). The CDR3 loop reads CAWSDMSQPQHF. Written as DNA, the CDR3 is TGTGCCTGGAGTGACATGAGTCAGCCCCAGCATTTT.